This T cell receptor (beta chain) was retrieved from a study of tumor and adjacent non-tumor tissue in lung cancer. Three rounds of nested PCR, following a modified ARM-PCR protocol, produced the TCRbeta library. MiXCR, run by TCRdb on the multiplex PCR reads, gives a single entry per CDR3 protein. In the table there are 100,000 to 120,000 distinct CDR3 sequences, about 80% of which are singletons. This clonotype was observed at least ten times. Its antigen is unidentified. Overall study results and limits: Normal lung showed higher cumulative top 100 clone frequency than tumor.

No cell sorting was done before RNA was extracted from the tissue. The germline V and J ends were trimmed by 5 bases and 2 bases, with 11 bases remaining between them. The germline gives CDR1 LGHNT, CDR2 FRNRAP. The CDR3 contains 14 residues. The sequence was obtained from a man in his 70s with non-small cell lung cancer. The sample consisted of lung tumor tissue. V and J are TRBV12-5 and TRBJ2-3; D unclear. CDR3 loop: CASGLLVSTDTQYF. CDR3 in DNA: TGTGCTAGTGGTCTACTGGTATCCACAGATACGCAGTATTTT. Full variable domain (remainder filled in from reference TRBV12-5 and TRBJ2-3): DARVTQTPRHKVTEMGQEVTMRCQPILGHNTVFWYRQTMMQGLELLAYFRNRAPLDDSGMPKDRFSAEMPDATLATLKIQPSEPRDSAVYFCASGLLVSTDTQYFGPGTRLTVL.